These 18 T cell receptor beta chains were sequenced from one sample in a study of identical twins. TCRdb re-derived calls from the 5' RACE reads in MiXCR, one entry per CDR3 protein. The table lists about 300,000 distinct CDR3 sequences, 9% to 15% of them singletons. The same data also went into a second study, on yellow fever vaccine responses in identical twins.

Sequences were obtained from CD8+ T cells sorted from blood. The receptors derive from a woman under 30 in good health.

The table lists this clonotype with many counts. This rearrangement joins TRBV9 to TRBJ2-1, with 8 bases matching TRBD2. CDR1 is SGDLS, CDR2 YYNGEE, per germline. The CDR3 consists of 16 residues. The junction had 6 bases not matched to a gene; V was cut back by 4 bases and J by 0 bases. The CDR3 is CASSTLSGGSYNEQFF. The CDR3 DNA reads TGTGCCAGCAGCACCCTGAGCGGGGGCTCCTACAATGAGCAGTTCTTC.

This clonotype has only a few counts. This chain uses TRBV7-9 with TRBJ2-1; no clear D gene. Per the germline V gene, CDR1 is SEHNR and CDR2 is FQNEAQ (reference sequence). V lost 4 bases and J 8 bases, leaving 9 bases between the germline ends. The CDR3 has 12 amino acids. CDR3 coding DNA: TGTGCCAGCAGCTCCCTTAATTATGAGCAGTTCTTC. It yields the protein CASSSLNYEQFF. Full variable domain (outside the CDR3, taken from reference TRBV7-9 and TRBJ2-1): DTGVSQNPRHKITKRGQNVTFRCDPISEHNRLYWYRQTLGQGPEFLTYFQNEAQLEKSRLLSDRFSAERPKGSFSTLEIQRTEQGDSAMYLCASSSLNYEQFFGPGTRLTVL.

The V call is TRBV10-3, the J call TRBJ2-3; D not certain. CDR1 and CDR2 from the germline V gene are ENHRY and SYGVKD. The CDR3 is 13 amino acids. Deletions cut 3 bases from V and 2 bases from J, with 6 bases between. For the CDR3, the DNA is TGTGCCATCAGTGATGTCTCCACAGATACGCAGTATTTT. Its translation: CAISDVSTDTQYF.

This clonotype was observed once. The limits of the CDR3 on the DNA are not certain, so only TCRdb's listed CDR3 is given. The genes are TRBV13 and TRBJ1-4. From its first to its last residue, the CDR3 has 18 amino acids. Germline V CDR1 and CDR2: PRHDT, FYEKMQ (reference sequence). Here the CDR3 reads CASSLGGAPSTNEKLFFF.

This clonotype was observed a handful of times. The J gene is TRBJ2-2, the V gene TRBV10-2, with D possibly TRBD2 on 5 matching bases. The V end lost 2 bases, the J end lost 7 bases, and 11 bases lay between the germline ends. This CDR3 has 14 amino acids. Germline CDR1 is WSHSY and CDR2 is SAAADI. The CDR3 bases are TGCGCCAGCAGTGAGGGGGAGTGGAGCGGGGAGCTGTTTTTT. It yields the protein CASSEGEWSGELFF.

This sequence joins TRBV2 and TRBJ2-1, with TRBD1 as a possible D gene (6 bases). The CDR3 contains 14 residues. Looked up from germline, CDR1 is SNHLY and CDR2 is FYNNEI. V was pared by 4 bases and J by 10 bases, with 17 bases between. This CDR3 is CASSVGLGAWEQFF. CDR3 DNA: TGTGCCAGCAGTGTCGGCTTGGGGGCATGGGAGCAGTTCTTC.

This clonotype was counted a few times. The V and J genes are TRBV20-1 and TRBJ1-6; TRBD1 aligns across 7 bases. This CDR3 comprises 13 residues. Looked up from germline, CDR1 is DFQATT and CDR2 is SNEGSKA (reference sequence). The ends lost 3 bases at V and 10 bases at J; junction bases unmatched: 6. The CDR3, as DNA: TGCAGTGCTAGTGTCACAGGGGAATCACCCCTCCACTTT. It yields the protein CSASVTGESPLHF.

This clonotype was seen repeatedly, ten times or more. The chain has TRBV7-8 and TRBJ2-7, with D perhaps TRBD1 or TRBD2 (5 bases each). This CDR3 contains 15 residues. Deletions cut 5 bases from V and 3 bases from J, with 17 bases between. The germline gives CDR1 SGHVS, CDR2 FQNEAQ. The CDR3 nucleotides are TGTGCCAGCAGCCACGGGGCAGGCCCCAACTACGAGCAGTACGTC. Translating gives CASSHGAGPNYEQYV.

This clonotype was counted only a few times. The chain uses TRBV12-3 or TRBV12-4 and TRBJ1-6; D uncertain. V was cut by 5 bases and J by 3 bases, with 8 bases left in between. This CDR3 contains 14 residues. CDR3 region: CASSAQIYNSPLHF. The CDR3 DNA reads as TGTGCCAGCAGTGCACAGATCTATAATTCACCCCTCCACTTT.

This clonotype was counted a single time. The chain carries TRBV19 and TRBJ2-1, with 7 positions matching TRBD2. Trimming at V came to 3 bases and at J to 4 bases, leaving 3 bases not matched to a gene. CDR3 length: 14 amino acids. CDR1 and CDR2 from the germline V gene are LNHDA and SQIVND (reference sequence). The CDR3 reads CASSIPGGYNEQFF. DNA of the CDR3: TGTGCCAGTAGTATTCCGGGGGGATACAATGAGCAGTTCTTC. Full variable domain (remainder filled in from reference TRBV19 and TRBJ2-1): DGGITQSPKYLFRKEGQNVTLSCEQNLNHDAMYWYRQDPGQGLRLIYYSQIVNDFQKGDIAEGYSVSREKKESFPLTVTSAQKNPTAFYLCASSIPGGYNEQFFGPGTRLTVL.

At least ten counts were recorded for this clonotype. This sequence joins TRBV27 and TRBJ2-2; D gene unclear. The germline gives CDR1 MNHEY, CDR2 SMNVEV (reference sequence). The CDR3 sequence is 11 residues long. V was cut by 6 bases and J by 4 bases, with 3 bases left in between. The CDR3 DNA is TGTGCCAGCAGAGGCACCGGGGAGCTGTTTTTT. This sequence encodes CASRGTGELFF.

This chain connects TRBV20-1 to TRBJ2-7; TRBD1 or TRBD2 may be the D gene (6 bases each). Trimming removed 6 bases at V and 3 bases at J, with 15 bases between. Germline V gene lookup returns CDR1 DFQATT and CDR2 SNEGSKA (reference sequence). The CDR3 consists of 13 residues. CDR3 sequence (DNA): TGCAGTGCGGACGGAGGGGACATCTACGAGCAGTACGTC. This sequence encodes CSADGGDIYEQYV.

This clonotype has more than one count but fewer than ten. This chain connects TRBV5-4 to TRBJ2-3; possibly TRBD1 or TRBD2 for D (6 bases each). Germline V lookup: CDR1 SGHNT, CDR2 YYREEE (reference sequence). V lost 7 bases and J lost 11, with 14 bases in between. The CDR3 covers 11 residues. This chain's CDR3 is CASAGGGGQYF. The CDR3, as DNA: TGTGCCAGCGCCGGAGGAGGGGGGCAGTATTTT.

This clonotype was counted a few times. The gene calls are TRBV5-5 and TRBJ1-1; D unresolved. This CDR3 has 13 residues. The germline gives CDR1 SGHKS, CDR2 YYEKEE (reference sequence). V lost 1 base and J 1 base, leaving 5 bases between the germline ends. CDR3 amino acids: CASSLWQNTEAFF. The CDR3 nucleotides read TGTGCCAGCAGCTTGTGGCAGAACACTGAAGCTTTCTTT.

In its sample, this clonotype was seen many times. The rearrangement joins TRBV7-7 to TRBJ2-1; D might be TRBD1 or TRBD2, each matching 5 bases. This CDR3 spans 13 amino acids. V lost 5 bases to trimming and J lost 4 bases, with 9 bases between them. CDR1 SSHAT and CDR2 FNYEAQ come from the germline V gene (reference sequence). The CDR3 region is CASSPGPYNEQFF. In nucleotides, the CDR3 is TGTGCCAGCAGCCCGGGACCATACAATGAGCAGTTCTTC.

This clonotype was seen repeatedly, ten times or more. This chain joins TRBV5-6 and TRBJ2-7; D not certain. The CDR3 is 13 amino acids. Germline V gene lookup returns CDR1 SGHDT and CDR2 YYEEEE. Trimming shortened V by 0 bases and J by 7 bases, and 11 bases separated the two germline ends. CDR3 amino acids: CASSLARSGEQYV. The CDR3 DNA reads TGTGCCAGCAGCTTGGCTAGAAGTGGAGAGCAGTACGTC.

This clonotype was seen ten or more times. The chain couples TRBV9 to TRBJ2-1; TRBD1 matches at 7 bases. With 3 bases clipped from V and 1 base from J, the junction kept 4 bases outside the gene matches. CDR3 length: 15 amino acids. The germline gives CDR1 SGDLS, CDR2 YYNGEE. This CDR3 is CASSDQGVSYNEQFF. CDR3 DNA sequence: TGTGCCAGCAGCGACCAGGGGGTGTCCTACAATGAGCAGTTCTTC. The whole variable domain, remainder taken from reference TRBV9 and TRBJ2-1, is DSGVTQTPKHLITATGQRVTLRCSPRSGDLSVYWYQQSLDQGLQFLIQYYNGEERAKGNILERFSAQQFPDLHSELNLSSLELGDSALYFCASSDQGVSYNEQFFGPGTRLTVL.

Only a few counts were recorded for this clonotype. As DNA, the CDR3 is TGTGCCAGCAGCTTATTGGGGACTAACGCCTACGAGCAGTACTTC. Encoded protein: CASSLLGTNAYEQYF. The chain joins TRBV13 to TRBJ2-7; 7 nucleotides agree with TRBD2. From germline, CDR1 is PRHDT and CDR2 FYEKMQ (reference sequence). V was pared by 2 bases and J by 2 bases, with 6 bases of the junction left unmatched. The length of the CDR3 is 15 residues. Full variable domain (remainder filled in from reference TRBV13 and TRBJ2-7): AAGVIQSPRHLIKEKRETATLKCYPIPRHDTVYWYQQGPGQDPQFLISFYEKMQSDKGSIPDRFSAQQFSDYHSELNMSSLELGDSALYFCASSLLGTNAYEQYFGPGTRLTVT.